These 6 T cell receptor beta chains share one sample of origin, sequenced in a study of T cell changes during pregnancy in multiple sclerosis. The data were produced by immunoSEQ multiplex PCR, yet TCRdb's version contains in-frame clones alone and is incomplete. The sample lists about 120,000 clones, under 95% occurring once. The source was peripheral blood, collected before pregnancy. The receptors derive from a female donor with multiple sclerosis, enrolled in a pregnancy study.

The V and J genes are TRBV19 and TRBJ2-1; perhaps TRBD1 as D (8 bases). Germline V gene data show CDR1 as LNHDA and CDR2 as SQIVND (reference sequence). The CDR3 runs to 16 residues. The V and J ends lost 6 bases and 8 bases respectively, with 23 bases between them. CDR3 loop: CASSKLRQGTNHEQFF. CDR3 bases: TGTGCCAGTAGCAAACTCAGACAGGGGACTAACCATGAGCAGTTCTTC.

CDR3 in DNA: TGTGCCAGTAGTATAGGAGGCCCCTACAATGAGCAGTTCTTC. Translating it yields CASSIGGPYNEQFF. The chain recombines TRBV19 with TRBJ2-1, with D unclear. Germline V lookup: CDR1 LNHDA, CDR2 SQIVND (reference sequence). V lost 1 base to trimming and J lost 2 bases, with 6 bases between them. The CDR3 has 14 amino acids. Drawing the rest from reference TRBV19 and TRBJ2-1, the complete variable domain is DGGITQSPKYLFRKEGQNVTLSCEQNLNHDAMYWYRQDPGQGLRLIYYSQIVNDFQKGDIAEGYSVSREKKESFPLTVTSAQKNPTAFYLCASSIGGPYNEQFFGPGTRLTVL.

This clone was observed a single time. This chain's CDR3 is CASSVDSNANSYTF. CDR3 DNA: TGTGCCAGCAGCGTAGACTCGAATGCTAATAGCTACACCTTC. This chain uses TRBV9 with TRBJ1-2; D remains unclear. V was shortened by 0 bases and J by 9 bases, with 15 bases between the two germline ends. Germline V CDR1 and CDR2: SGDLS, YYNGEE. This CDR3 comprises 14 residues.

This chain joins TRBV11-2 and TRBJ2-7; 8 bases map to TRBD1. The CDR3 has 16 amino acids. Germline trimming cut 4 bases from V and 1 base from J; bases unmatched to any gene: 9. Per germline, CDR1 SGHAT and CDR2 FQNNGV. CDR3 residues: CASSSWRTGFSYEQYF. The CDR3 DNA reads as TGTGCCAGCAGCTCCTGGAGGACAGGGTTTTCCTACGAGCAGTACTTC. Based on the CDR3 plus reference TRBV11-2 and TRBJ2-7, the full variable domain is EAGVAQSPRYKIIEKRQSVAFWCNPISGHATLYWYQQILGQGPKLLIQFQNNGVVDDSQLPKDRFSAERLKGVDSTLKIQPAKLEDSAVYLCASSSWRTGFSYEQYFGPGTRLTVT.

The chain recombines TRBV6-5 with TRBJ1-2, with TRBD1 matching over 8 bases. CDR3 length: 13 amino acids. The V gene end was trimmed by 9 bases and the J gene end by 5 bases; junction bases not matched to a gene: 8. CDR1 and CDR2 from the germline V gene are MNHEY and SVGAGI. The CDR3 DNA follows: TGTGCCAGTTACAGGGGGTTTGAGTATGGCTACACCTTC. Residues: CASYRGFEYGYTF.

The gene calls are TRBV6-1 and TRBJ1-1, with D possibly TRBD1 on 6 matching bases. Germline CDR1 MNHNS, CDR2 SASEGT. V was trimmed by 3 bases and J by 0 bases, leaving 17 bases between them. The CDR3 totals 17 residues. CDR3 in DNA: TGTGCCAGCAGTGAGTTCTTACAGGGAATAATGAACACTGAAGCTTTCTTT. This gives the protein CASSEFLQGIMNTEAFF.